The T cell receptor (beta chain) described here comes from a study of spatial heterogeneity in lung cancer. Time point specified: blood at routine non-recurrence follow-up after resection. The input material, whole RNA from tumor, nontumor lung or frozen PBMC, was sequenced unsorted. The V end lost 2 bases, the J end lost 5 bases, and 9 bases lay between the germline ends. The CDR3 contains 14 residues. Germline V gene sequence: CDR1 SGHTA, CDR2 FQGNSA. Each molecule of TCR cDNA was tagged with one unique molecular identifier. Via MiXCR, TCRdb re-called the 5' RACE reads, giving one row per CDR3 protein. The data contain about 52,000 distinct CDR3 sequences, roughly 7.4% of them singletons.

This chain connects TRBV7-2 to TRBJ2-2, with a possible D match to TRBD1 (5 bases). The material sequenced was PBMCs, taken at follow-up. The source is a female donor with early-stage non-small cell lung cancer. CDR3 loop: CASSLRGRTGELFF. In nucleotides, the CDR3 is TGTGCCAGCAGCTTAAGGGGCAGAACCGGGGAGCTGTTTTTT.